A single sample is the source of the 30 T cell receptor beta chains below, sequenced in a study of PD-1 blockade in classical Hodgkin lymphoma. Following autologous stem cell transplantation, relapse occurred in every patient, and exposure to brentuximab vedotin varied. Profiled with immunoSEQ multiplex PCR; TCRdb holds only in-frame clones, not every one. This repertoire shows tens of thousands of clones, about 90% found once; its top ten account for approximately 9.1%. The sample was peripheral blood mononuclear cells (PBMCs), taken at baseline. The source of these receptors is a human donor with classical Hodgkin lymphoma.

This chain uses TRBV5-6 with TRBJ1-4; no clear D gene. The germline CDR1 and CDR2 sequences are SGHDT and YYEEEE. The CDR3 length is 14 residues. V was trimmed by 1 base and J by 5 bases, leaving 9 bases between them. CDR3 bases: TGTGCCAGCAGCTTGTACAGTGGCAATGAAAAACTGTTTTTT. Protein: CASSLYSGNEKLFF.

This chain uses TRBV6-5 with TRBJ2-1; 9 nucleotides align to TRBD1. The CDR3 length is 16 residues. CDR1 MNHEY and CDR2 SVGAGI come from the germline V gene. The V gene end was trimmed by 2 bases and the J gene end by 6 bases; junction bases not matched to a gene: 8. The CDR3 coding sequence is TGTGCCAGCAGTTACGCCGGGACAGGGAGGGGCAATGAGCAGTTCTTC. Amino acid sequence: CASSYAGTGRGNEQFF.

About this clone itself: The germline gene is not matched at one end of the junction; a read error may be the cause. The chain couples TRBV27 to TRBJ2-1; 9 positions agree with TRBD2. This CDR3 is 17 amino acids long. Germline V gene data show CDR1 as MNHEY and CDR2 as SMNVEV (reference sequence). CDR3 sequence reads: CASSLSGASGVYNEQFF. The DNA for the CDR3 is TGTGCCAGCAGTCTATCGGGGGCTAGCGGGGTATACAATGAGCAGTTCTTC.

This chain links TRBV28 with TRBJ1-2; 11 positions agree with TRBD1. V was clipped by 4 bases and J by 6 bases; unmatched bases: 10. The germline V gene encodes CDR1 MDHEN and CDR2 SYDVKM. The CDR3 length is 16 residues. The CDR3 region has the DNA TGTGCCAGCAGTTCCCTTCCGGGACAGGGGGTAAATGGCTACACCTTC. Its translation: CASSSLPGQGVNGYTF.

The V and J genes are TRBV4-3 and TRBJ1-5; D is ambiguous. The CDR3 is made up of 15 amino acids. From germline, CDR1 is LGHNA and CDR2 YSLEER. Trimming shortened V by 0 bases and J by 1 base, and 7 bases separated the two germline ends. The DNA of the CDR3 is TGCGCCAGCAGCCAAGATTGGAACAGCAATCAGCCCCAGCATTTT. Translated: CASSQDWNSNQPQHF.

The genes are TRBV5-4 and TRBJ2-7; D uncertain. The CDR3 spans 15 residues. The germline V gene has CDR1 SGHNT and CDR2 YYREEE (reference sequence). V was trimmed by 0 bases and J by 0 bases, leaving 10 bases between them. CDR3 amino acids: CASSLGGGSSYEQYF. As DNA, the CDR3 is TGTGCCAGCAGCTTGGGGGGTGGTAGCTCCTACGAGCAGTACTTC.

The chain is built from TRBV27 and TRBJ2-7, with no clear D. The CDR3 is 12 amino acids. Trimming cost V 0 bases and J 3 bases, with 3 bases left between them. Germline V gene lookup returns CDR1 MNHEY and CDR2 SMNVEV (reference sequence). For the CDR3, the DNA is TGTGCCAGCAGTTTATCTCACTACGAGCAGTACTTC. This codes for CASSLSHYEQYF.

This clone was detected only once. This chain joins TRBV28 and TRBJ2-5; D is undetermined. CDR1 MDHEN and CDR2 SYDVKM come from the germline V gene. V lost 8 bases and J lost 3, with 7 bases in between. The CDR3 consists of 11 residues. Written as DNA, the CDR3 is TGTGCCAGCCGGGCAGAAGAGACCCAGTACTTC. Protein sequence: CASRAEETQYF.

V usage is TRBV4-1 and J usage is TRBJ1-2; a weak D match, TRBD1 (5 bases). The V gene's germline CDR1 is MGHRA and CDR2 YSYEKL. Trimming pared 7 bases from V and 6 bases from J, leaving 15 bases between. The CDR3 totals 13 residues. The CDR3 DNA sequence: TGCGCCAGCACCCAGGGTAGCGGTGATGGCTACACCTTC. Its protein is CASTQGSGDGYTF.

The V and J genes are TRBV21-1 and TRBJ2-5. TRBV21-1 represents a pseudogene. This CDR3 has 13 residues. The CDR3 DNA reads as TGTGCCAGCAGCGGGATGGAAAAAGAGACCCAGTACTTC. Protein sequence: CASSGMEKETQYF.

The rearrangement uses TRBV27 and TRBJ2-1; no firm D call. V lost 6 bases to trimming and J lost 7 bases, with 10 bases between them. The CDR3 is 12 residues long. The germline CDR1 and CDR2 sequences are MNHEY and SMNVEV (reference sequence). Here the CDR3 DNA reads TGTGCCAGCAGGGCTGGGTCAAATGAGCAGTTCTTC. This gives the protein CASRAGSNEQFF.

The chain is built from TRBV6-6 and TRBJ2-7, with D perhaps matching TRBD1 (6 bases). Per germline, CDR1 MNHNY and CDR2 SVGAGI (reference sequence). V lost 5 bases, J lost 10 bases, and 15 bases lay in between. The CDR3 extends over 12 amino acids. In DNA form, the CDR3 reads TGTGCCAGCAGTCTTACAGGGCCAGACCAGTACTTC. Translation: CASSLTGPDQYF.

The chain links TRBV29-1 to TRBJ1-3; 7 bases map to TRBD1. The CDR3 contains 13 residues. The germline gives CDR1 SQVTM, CDR2 ANQGSEA. V lost 7 bases, J lost 0 bases, and 3 bases stayed unmatched. In nucleotides, the CDR3 is TGCAGCGGGGGGGACAGCTCTGGAAACACCATATATTTT. Protein sequence: CSGGDSSGNTIYF. The full variable domain, completed using reference TRBV29-1 and TRBJ1-3, is SAVISQKPSRDICQRGTSLTIQCQVDSQVTMMFWYRQQPGQSLTLIATANQGSEATYESGFVIDKFPISRPNLTFSTLTVSNMSPEDSSIYLCSGGDSSGNTIYFGEGSWLTVV.

This chain joins TRBV13 and TRBJ2-5; 14 bases align to TRBD2. The germline V gene has CDR1 PRHDT and CDR2 FYEKMQ (reference sequence). There are 16 residues in the CDR3. V shed 5 bases, J shed 1 base, and the junction held 3 bases outside the gene matches. CDR3 nucleotides: TGTGCCAGCAGCCCCGGACTAGCGGGAGGCCAAGAGACCCAGTACTTC. As protein: CASSPGLAGGQETQYF.

V is TRBV6-4 and J is TRBJ2-2, with a tentative D call TRBD2 (6 bases). CDR3 length equals 13 residues. The germline V and J ends were trimmed by 11 bases and 1 base, with 11 bases remaining between them. Germline loops: CDR1 MRHNA, CDR2 SNTAGT. This CDR3 is CAARLVNTGELFF. Written as DNA, the CDR3 is TGTGCCGCACGACTAGTGAACACCGGGGAGCTGTTTTTT.

The chain couples TRBV19 to TRBJ1-6, with D possibly TRBD1 on 6 matching bases. V dropped 7 bases and J dropped 8 bases, with 21 bases sitting between them. The CDR3 covers 16 residues. Germline loops: CDR1 LNHDA, CDR2 SQIVND (reference sequence). Here the CDR3 reads CASTRGGATVHSPLHF. CDR3 sequence (DNA): TGTGCCAGTACCCGGGGGGGGGCCACAGTGCATTCACCCCTCCACTTT.

The chain links TRBV9 to TRBJ2-7; tentative D call: TRBD1 (6 bases). The CDR3 extends over 12 amino acids. The V end was cut by 5 bases, the J end by 4 bases, with 10 bases between. Germline lookup yields CDR1 SGDLS and CDR2 YYNGEE. CDR3 DNA: TGTGCCAGCAGACCAACAGGGTACGAGCAGTACTTC. Encoded protein: CASRPTGYEQYF.

J is TRBJ2-5 and V is TRBV6-1; tentatively, D is TRBD1 (6 bases). Trimming pared 2 bases from V and 2 bases from J, leaving 12 bases between. CDR3 length equals 15 residues. Germline values: CDR1 MNHNS, CDR2 SASEGT. The CDR3 sequence: CASSELGHDQETQYF. The DNA of the CDR3 is TGTGCCAGCAGTGAATTGGGACATGATCAAGAGACCCAGTACTTC.

This clone was seen only once. The J gene is TRBJ2-7, the V gene TRBV21-1; TRBD1, the table's D call, lacks a check against the DNA. TRBV21-1 constitutes a pseudogene. This CDR3 comprises 13 residues. CDR3 sequence: CASSKTDRYEQYF. Here the CDR3 DNA reads TGTGCCAGCAGCAAAACGGACAGATACGAGCAGTACTTC.

This rearrangement joins TRBV6-1 to TRBJ1-1, with D uncertain. Germline values: CDR1 MNHNS, CDR2 SASEGT. V dropped 8 bases and J dropped 0 bases, with 16 bases sitting between them. The CDR3 length is 15 residues. The CDR3 region is CASRSNRDLNTEAFF. In DNA form, the CDR3 reads TGTGCCAGCCGGAGTAATCGTGATTTGAACACTGAAGCTTTCTTT.

By its share, this clone is medium-sized. V is TRBV27 and J is TRBJ1-2, with D tentatively TRBD1 (5 bases). V gave up 5 bases and J gave up 6 bases, with 16 bases separating them. The germline CDR1 and CDR2 sequences are MNHEY and SMNVEV (reference sequence). The CDR3 covers 14 residues. The chain's CDR3 is CASSPSTAAHGYTF. The CDR3 region has the DNA TGTGCCAGCAGTCCCTCGACAGCTGCTCATGGCTACACCTTC.

The chain carries TRBV6-1 and TRBJ1-5; the D is unclear. This CDR3 has 13 amino acids. Germline-derived CDR1 and CDR2 are MNHNS and SASEGT. Trimming took off 6 bases at V and 7 bases at J, with 13 bases between the two ends. CDR3 nucleotide sequence: TGTGCCAGCAGGGTAATGGGAAACCAGCCCCAGCATTTT. This gives the protein CASRVMGNQPQHF.

The chain employs TRBV10-2 and TRBJ1-3; D is unclear. The CDR3 length is 14 residues. V was pared by 4 bases and J by 0 bases, with 7 bases between. CDR1 and CDR2 from the germline V gene are WSHSY and SAAADI. The CDR3 loop is CASSGRNSGNTIYF. Here the CDR3 DNA reads TGCGCCAGCAGTGGGCGGAACTCTGGAAACACCATATATTTT.

This chain connects TRBV5-1 to TRBJ2-3; TRBD2 is a possible D gene (6 bases). Germline loops: CDR1 SGHRS, CDR2 YFSETQ. The CDR3 runs to 15 residues. V was cut by 4 bases and J by 2 bases, with 14 bases left in between. The CDR3 reads CASSPGLPTTDTQYF. CDR3 in DNA: TGCGCCAGCAGCCCGGGACTCCCAACCACAGATACGCAGTATTTT.

The chain has TRBV27 and TRBJ2-2; D is uncertain. Trimming left V 7 bases short and J 3 bases short, with 12 bases between. Germline V gene lookup returns CDR1 MNHEY and CDR2 SMNVEV (reference sequence). This CDR3 has 14 amino acids. For the CDR3, the DNA is TGTGCCAGCACCCGATCCGTATACACCGGGGAGCTGTTTTTT. Encoded protein: CASTRSVYTGELFF.

This chain connects TRBV27 to TRBJ1-2, with 7 bases fitting TRBD1. The CDR3 extends over 13 amino acids. Germline lookup yields CDR1 MNHEY and CDR2 SMNVEV (reference sequence). V lost 0 bases and J lost 8; bases outside the gene matches: 3. CDR3 sequence reads: CASSLSTGAGYTF. CDR3 coding DNA: TGTGCCAGCAGTTTATCCACAGGGGCGGGCTACACCTTC.

The V gene is TRBV2, the J gene TRBJ1-4, with 8 bases aligning to TRBD1. The trim removed 5 bases at V and 8 bases at J, leaving 7 bases unmatched. CDR1 is SNHLY, CDR2 FYNNEI, per germline. The CDR3 has 14 amino acids. The CDR3 region is CASSLPGGKEKLFF. Here the CDR3 DNA reads TGTGCCAGCAGTCTTCCAGGGGGCAAAGAAAAACTGTTTTTT. Full variable domain (rest looked up from reference TRBV2 and TRBJ1-4): EPEVTQTPSHQVTQMGQEVILRCVPISNHLYFYWYRQILGQKVEFLVSFYNNEISEKSEIFDDQFSVERPDGSNFTLKIRSTKLEDSAMYFCASSLPGGKEKLFFGSGTQLSVL.

The chain has TRBV7-9 and TRBJ2-2; D remains unclear. The germline V gene encodes CDR1 SEHNR and CDR2 FQNEAQ (reference sequence). V was clipped by 1 base and J by 0 bases, with 6 bases between them. The CDR3 has 15 residues. This CDR3 is CASSLGLPNTGELFF. For the CDR3, the DNA is TGTGCCAGCAGCTTAGGATTGCCGAACACCGGGGAGCTGTTTTTT.

The V and J genes are TRBV2 and TRBJ2-1, with D maybe TRBD2 (5 bases). V was trimmed by 6 bases and J by 0 bases, leaving 9 bases between them. Germline CDR1 is SNHLY and CDR2 is FYNNEI. The CDR3 covers 14 residues. The CDR3 nucleotides are TGTGCCAGCAGCGGGATCGTCTCCTACAATGAGCAGTTCTTC. Its protein is CASSGIVSYNEQFF.

This clone came up a few times. In nucleotides, the CDR3 is TGTGCCAGCAGACCGTCTAGCGGGAGGGCCCGGGAGCAGTACTTC. Protein product: CASRPSSGRAREQYF. The J gene is TRBJ2-7, the V gene TRBV28; TRBD2 matches 12 bases. Germline CDR1 MDHEN, CDR2 SYDVKM. The CDR3 runs to 15 residues. V gave up 6 bases and J gave up 7 bases; unmatched junction bases: 10.